This TCR beta chain stems from a study of T cells in Graves' hyperthyroidism and ophthalmopathy. Study summary: Peripheral blood was drawn at first diagnosis, prior to all treatment. General study results and limits: Most expanded thyroid clonotypes above 0.001 also appeared in blood.

Patients aged 18 to 65 had newly diagnosed hyperthyroidism of under 2 months' duration. This clonotype was seen many times. Antigen unknown. RNA transcripts provided the source from which TCR beta CDR3 regions were amplified. First-round RT-PCR of the TCR CDR3 relied on the HTBI primer set. TCRdb processed the multiplex PCR reads anew with MiXCR; each CDR3 protein has one entry. The data show 690,000 or so distinct CDR3 sequences, with under 20% seen just once and about a sixth held by the top ten. Germline CDR1 SGHAT, CDR2 FQNNGV. The length of the CDR3 is 13 residues. Trimming pared 0 bases from V and 6 bases from J, leaving 7 bases between.

The clonotype comes from a woman between 45 and 60 years old with Graves' hyperthyroidism that later progressed to Graves' ophthalmopathy. J is TRBJ2-3 and V is TRBV11-2; D is unresolved. Source material: blood. CDR3 nucleotide sequence: TGTGCCAGCAGCTTAGAGCTTCCCGATACGCAGTATTTT. It is translated as CASSLELPDTQYF. The whole variable domain, remainder taken from reference TRBV11-2 and TRBJ2-3, is EAGVAQSPRYKIIEKRQSVAFWCNPISGHATLYWYQQILGQGPKLLIQFQNNGVVDDSQLPKDRFSAERLKGVDSTLKIQPAKLEDSAVYLCASSLELPDTQYFGPGTRLTVL.